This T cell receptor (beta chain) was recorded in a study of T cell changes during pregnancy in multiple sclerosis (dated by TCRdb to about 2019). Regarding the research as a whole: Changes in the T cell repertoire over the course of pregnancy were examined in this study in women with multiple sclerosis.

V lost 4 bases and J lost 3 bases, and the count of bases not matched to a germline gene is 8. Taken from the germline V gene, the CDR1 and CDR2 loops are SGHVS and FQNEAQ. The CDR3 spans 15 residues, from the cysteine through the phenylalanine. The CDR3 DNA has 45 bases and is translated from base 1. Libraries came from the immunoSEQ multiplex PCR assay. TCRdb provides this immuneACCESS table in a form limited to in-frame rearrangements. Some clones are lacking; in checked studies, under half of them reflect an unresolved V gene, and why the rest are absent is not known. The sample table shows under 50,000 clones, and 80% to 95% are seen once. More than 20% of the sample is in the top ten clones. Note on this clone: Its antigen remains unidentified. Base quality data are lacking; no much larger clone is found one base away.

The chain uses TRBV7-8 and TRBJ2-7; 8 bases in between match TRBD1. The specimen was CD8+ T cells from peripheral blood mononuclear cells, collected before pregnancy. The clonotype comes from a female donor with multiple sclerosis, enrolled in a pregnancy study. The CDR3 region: CASSSDRGSVYEQYF. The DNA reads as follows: TGTGCCAGCAGCTCAGACAGGGGTAGTGTCTACGAGCAGTACTTC.